The rows below give T cell receptor beta chains drawn from one sample of a study of technical replicates of blood from several donors. Only in-frame clones appear in the TCRdb table, and some are missing; sequencing was by immunoSEQ multiplex PCR. This sample carries approximately 70,000 clones, roughly 93% of them seen once, and the ten largest clones take roughly 0.37%. The material sequenced was T cells isolated from PBMCs. These TCRs come from a human donor in good health. Both conserved end residues are part of each CDR3. A D gene is named only where the DNA matches it firmly. Size is omitted from some rows. Given values are once, few, many or a class for expanded clones.

length,V,size,D,J,CDR3,DNA
14,TRBV19,NA,NA,TRBJ1-2,CASSPQTRAYGYTF,TGTGCCAGTAGTCCTCAAACGAGAGCCTATGGCTACACCTTC
17,TRBV5-4,NA,NA,TRBJ1-5,CASSLKQGGQVIKPQHF,TGTGCCAGCAGCTTAAAACAGGGTGGCCAGGTAATTAAGCCCCAGCATTTT
13,TRBV11-2,NA,NA,TRBJ1-1,CASSNRVQGEAFF,TGTGCCAGCAGCAACCGGGTTCAGGGGGAAGCTTTCTTT
15,TRBV27,NA,TRBD2,TRBJ2-3,CASSLMAGATDTQYF,TGTGCCAGCAGTTTAATGGCGGGAGCTACAGATACGCAGTATTTT
16,TRBV12-5,NA,TRBD2,TRBJ2-5,CASGFRLAVTQETQYF,TGTGCTAGTGGTTTTAGACTAGCGGTAACCCAAGAGACCCAGTACTTC
15,TRBV27,once,NA,TRBJ2-3,CASSFSGGHTDTQYF,TGTGCCAGCAGTTTTTCAGGCGGGCATACAGATACGCAGTATTTT
15,TRBV6-5,NA,TRBD1,TRBJ2-7,CASSSAGTVDYEQYF,TGTGCCAGCAGTTCGGCCGGGACAGTAGACTACGAGCAGTACTTC
19,TRBV18,NA,TRBD2,TRBJ2-1,CASSPPRTSGSSSYNEQFF,TGTGCCAGCTCACCACCCCGGACTAGCGGGTCGAGCTCCTACAATGAGCAGTTCTTC
16,TRBV7-2,NA,NA,TRBJ2-3,CASSPPGGRGTDTQYF,TGTGCCAGCAGCCCCCCCGGGGGGCGGGGGACAGATACGCAGTATTTT
13,TRBV27,NA,TRBD2,TRBJ2-1,CASSLSSGREQFF,TGTGCCAGCAGTTTATCTAGCGGGAGGGAGCAGTTCTTC
13,TRBV10-1,NA,NA,TRBJ1-2,CASRAQNNYGYTF,TGCGCCAGCCGTGCCCAAAATAACTATGGCTACACCTTC
13,TRBV28,NA,NA,TRBJ1-1,CASRYTGNTEAFF,TGTGCCAGCCGTTATACAGGAAACACTGAAGCTTTCTTT
14,TRBV30,NA,TRBD1,TRBJ2-5,CAWTWTGGKETQYF,TGTGCCTGGACGTGGACAGGGGGCAAAGAGACCCAGTACTTC
14,TRBV6-6,NA,TRBD1,TRBJ2-2,CASRDRGNTGELFF,TGTGCCAGCAGAGACAGGGGAAACACCGGGGAGCTGTTTTTT